This T cell receptor beta chain was retrieved from a study of human T cells and chemical hapten exposure. Individual cDNA molecules each carried unique molecular identifiers attached by the library. TCRdb re-derived calls from the RACE reads in MiXCR, one entry per CDR3 protein. This table has 120,000 or so distinct CDR3 sequences, approximately 10% appearing once. Whole-study findings and limits: The donors suffered from alopecia, so their immune response may not match that of healthy people.

A remark on this clonotype: As yet, its antigen is unknown.

In germline, CDR1 is LGHDT, CDR2 YNNKEL (reference sequence). After removal of 3 bases from V and 6 bases from J, the junction contained 11 bases not matched to a gene. CDR3 length: 16 amino acids. Time point specified: patch test 3, about 24 weeks after DPC sensitization. Sample treatment: therapeutic diphenylcyclopropenone sensitization with weekly scalp DPC. The TCR originated in a woman aged 45 to 65 with alopecia areata. Some clones in this sample may be carry-over from other donors' samples. This chain links TRBV3-1 with TRBJ2-7, with TRBD1 identical over 10 bases. The sequences come from whole blood, collected in connection with sensitization to the hapten diphenylcyclopropenone (DPC). In nucleotides, the CDR3 is TGTGCCAGCAGCCAGACCGGGACAGGGGCGGCCGCCGAGCAGTACTTC. It yields the protein CASSQTGTGAAAEQYF.